This T cell receptor beta chain was recovered during a study of blood T cell repertoires in COVID-19. Study in general: The cDNA or gDNA used as material had been derived from T cells, B-cell-depleted T cells, or PBMCs.

Assay: immunoSEQ multiplex PCR; the TCRdb copy retains only in-frame clones and omits some. The sample has around 130,000 clones, roughly four fifths seen once. This CDR3 is built from 14 residues. In germline, CDR1 is SGHTA, CDR2 FQGNSA. The J segment lost 2 bases and the V segment lost 4 bases, leaving 2 bases of the junction unmatched. The clonotype originates from a human donor in a cohort sampled during active COVID-19. The chain is built from TRBV7-2 and TRBJ1-3; 7 nucleotides align to TRBD1. The specimen sequenced was peripheral blood. The CDR3 loop reads CASSSTGTGNTIYF. As DNA, the CDR3 is TGTGCCAGCAGCTCGACAGGGACTGGAAACACCATATATTTT.